These 14 T cell receptor beta chains share one sample of origin, sequenced in a study of T cell repertoires in cytomegalovirus infection (dated by TCRdb to the late 2010s). What these receptors recognize is not known. In the paper's terms, the treatment or condition label means: in vitro stimulation with specific CMV peptide epitopes to enrich CMV-specific T cells. Sequencing took place on an Illumina HiSeq 1500. The public reads were quality trimmed at Q25 with fastp and then assembled into clones with MiXCR by TCRdb, keeping productive beta chains. Rows merge per CDR3 protein into single entries with the most common DNA and genes. The sample has hundreds of thousands of distinct CDR3 sequences on record, roughly 31% of them singletons. The ten largest clones take up around 15% of the sample. The source material was cultured CD8+ T cells from PBMCs, sampled from culture after CMV antigen stimulation. The receptors derive from a human donor in good health (CMV status not recorded). Some clones in this sample may be carry-over from other donors' samples.

This sequence joins TRBV7-9 and TRBJ1-4; TRBD1 agrees at 8 bases. V shed 6 bases, J shed 2 bases, and the junction held 8 bases outside the gene matches. The CDR3 runs 16 residues. The V gene's germline CDR1 is SEHNR and CDR2 FQNEAQ (reference sequence). CDR3 sequence reads: CASSPRTGLTNEKLFF. DNA for the CDR3: TGTGCCAGCAGTCCTCGGACAGGGCTGACTAATGAAAAACTGTTTTTT.

V and J are TRBV6-8 and TRBJ2-7, with a possible D match to TRBD1 (6 bases). CDR1 is MNHGY, CDR2 SAAAGT, per germline. This CDR3 region has 13 residues. Trimming took off 5 bases at V and 7 bases at J, with 15 bases between the two ends. This CDR3 is CASSLRTVWEQYF. The CDR3 DNA sequence: TGTGCCAGCAGTCTCAGGACAGTGTGGGAGCAGTACTTC.

Notes on this clonotype: A much larger clone differs by one base, so this may be a read error. The chain uses TRBV7-6 and TRBJ1-2; 7 bases match TRBD1. This CDR3 has 15 residues. Germline CDR1 SGHVS, CDR2 FNYEAQ. V was clipped by 1 base and J by 10 bases; unmatched bases: 12. CDR3 sequence: CASSLGSGGEGDYTF. As DNA, the CDR3 is TGTGCCAGCAGCTTAGGGTCAGGGGGAGAAGGCGACTACACCTTC.

This clonotype was detected ten times or more. CDR3 nucleotide sequence: TGTGCCAGCAGCTCCTTGACAGGGGTCCATCAGCCCCAGCATTTT. This gives the protein CASSSLTGVHQPQHF. The chain recombines TRBV7-2 with TRBJ1-5, with 8 bases that match TRBD1. Germline V lookup: CDR1 SGHTA, CDR2 FQGNSA. CDR3 length: 15 residues. The J segment lost 5 bases and the V segment lost 4 bases, leaving 7 bases of the junction unmatched.

This clonotype was found a few times. This CDR3 is CASSHRQGWTGTGELFF. CDR3 sequence (DNA): TGTGCCAGCAGCCATCGACAGGGATGGACGGGCACCGGGGAGCTGTTTTTT. J is TRBJ2-2 and V is TRBV7-3; 7 nucleotides agree with TRBD1. The germline gives CDR1 SGHTA, CDR2 FQGTGA. J was trimmed by 4 bases and V by 5 bases; bases with no gene match: 13. The CDR3 consists of 17 residues.

Details on this clonotype: Sequence at one end of the junction differs from germline and may be a read error. The genes are TRBV7-4 and TRBJ2-1, with unresolved D. This CDR3 spans 15 amino acids. Germline values: CDR1 SGHVT, CDR2 SQSDAQ. This CDR3 is CANSLGLFAYNEQFF. CDR3 bases: TGTGCCAACAGCCTCGGGTTGTTCGCCTACAATGAGCAGTTCTTC.

Only a few counts were recorded for this clonotype. The chain has TRBV5-4 and TRBJ2-3; TRBD1 agrees at 7 bases. Germline CDR1 reads SGHNT; CDR2 reads YYREEE (reference sequence). J lost 2 bases, V lost 0 bases, and 12 bases had no gene match. CDR3 size: 18 residues. CDR3: CASSLGVKRGQVTDTQYF. The CDR3 DNA reads as TGTGCCAGCAGCTTGGGCGTGAAGAGGGGGCAGGTCACAGATACGCAGTATTTT.

In this sample, this clonotype turned up many times. The rearrangement uses TRBV7-2 and TRBJ1-1; D perhaps matches TRBD1 (5 bases). The V gene's germline CDR1 is SGHTA and CDR2 FQGNSA. V was shortened by 7 bases and J by 4 bases, with 13 bases between the two germline ends. The CDR3 covers 13 residues. The CDR3 DNA reads as TGTGCCAGCACCCCGACAGATATCACTGAAGCTTTCTTT. This encodes CASTPTDITEAFF.

The sample holds a few counts of this clonotype. The V call is TRBV6-1, the J call TRBJ2-3; TRBD2 might be the D (6 bases). V lost 6 bases, J lost 0 bases, and 16 bases lay in between. The CDR3 runs 16 residues. Germline CDR1 MNHNS, CDR2 SASEGT. The CDR3 sequence: CASRPWEEPSTDTQYF. The CDR3 nucleotides read TGTGCCAGCAGACCCTGGGAGGAGCCTAGCACAGATACGCAGTATTTT.

The chain joins TRBV27 to TRBJ1-5; tentatively, D is TRBD1 (5 bases). Germline CDR1 and CDR2: MNHEY and SMNVEV (reference sequence). CDR3 size: 14 residues. V gave up 9 bases and J gave up 1 base, with 13 bases separating them. For the CDR3, the DNA is TGTGCCAGTAAACAAGGGGAAAGCAATCAGCCCCAGCATTTT. This gives the protein CASKQGESNQPQHF.

This clonotype was observed a few times. The chain couples TRBV4-3 to TRBJ2-2; D gene unclear. The CDR3 contains 15 residues. Trimming stripped 2 bases from V and 5 bases from J, with 12 bases between. The germline V gene has CDR1 LGHNA and CDR2 YSLEER. This CDR3 reads CASSQKAHPTGELFF. CDR3 sequence (DNA): TGCGCCAGCAGCCAAAAGGCTCACCCTACCGGGGAGCTGTTTTTT.

This clonotype was counted a few times. The chain employs TRBV6-8 and TRBJ2-1; D unresolved. This CDR3 is built from 11 residues. From germline, CDR1 is MNHGY and CDR2 SAAAGT. V was pared by 4 bases and J by 8 bases, with 6 bases between. Here the CDR3 DNA reads TGTGCCAGCAGTTTATTCGATGAGCAGTTCTTC. Protein: CASSLFDEQFF.

CDR3 sequence reads: CASSYTGTGPSDEQFF. The CDR3 DNA sequence: TGTGCCAGCAGTTACACCGGGACAGGTCCCTCGGATGAGCAGTTCTTC. This rearrangement joins TRBV6-6 to TRBJ2-1; 8 bases are shared with TRBD1. Germline CDR1 is MNHNY and CDR2 is SVGAGI (reference sequence). J was trimmed by 8 bases and V by 2 bases; bases with no gene match: 11. The CDR3 is made up of 16 amino acids.

The CDR3 reads CASSVDGDWANSPLHF. DNA of the CDR3: TGTGCCAGCAGCGTAGACGGGGACTGGGCGAATTCACCCCTCCACTTT. The chain carries TRBV9 and TRBJ1-6; D is perhaps TRBD1 (5 bases). Germline CDR1 is SGDLS and CDR2 is YYNGEE. V shed 0 bases and J shed 7 bases, with 14 bases lying between them. The CDR3 sequence is 16 residues long. The whole variable domain, remainder taken from reference TRBV9 and TRBJ1-6, is DSGVTQTPKHLITATGQRVTLRCSPRSGDLSVYWYQQSLDQGLQFLIQYYNGEERAKGNILERFSAQQFPDLHSELNLSSLELGDSALYFCASSVDGDWANSPLHFGNGTRLTVT.